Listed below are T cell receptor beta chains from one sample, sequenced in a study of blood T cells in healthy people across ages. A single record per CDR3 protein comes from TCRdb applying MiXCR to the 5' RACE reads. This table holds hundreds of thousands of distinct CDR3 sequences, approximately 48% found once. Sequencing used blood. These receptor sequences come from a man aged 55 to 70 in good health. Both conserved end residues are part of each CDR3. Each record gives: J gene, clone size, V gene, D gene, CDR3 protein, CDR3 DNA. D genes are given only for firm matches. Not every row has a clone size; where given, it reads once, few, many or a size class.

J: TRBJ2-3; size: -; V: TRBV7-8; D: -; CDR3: CASSLDLGRFSTDTQYF; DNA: TGTGCCAGCAGCTTAGACCTGGGGCGCTTTAGCACAGATACGCAGTATTTT
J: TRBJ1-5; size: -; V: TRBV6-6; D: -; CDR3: CASHDRASLVQPQHF; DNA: TGTGCCAGCCATGACCGGGCCTCTCTGGTACAGCCCCAGCATTTT
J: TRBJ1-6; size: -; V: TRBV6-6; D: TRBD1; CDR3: CASRIGTDIYNSPLHF; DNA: TGTGCCAGCAGGATAGGGACAGACATTTATAATTCACCCCTCCACTTT
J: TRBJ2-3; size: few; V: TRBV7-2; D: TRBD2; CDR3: CASSLLGLAGSTDTQYF; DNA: TGTGCCAGCAGCTTATTGGGGCTAGCGGGGAGCACAGATACGCAGTATTTT
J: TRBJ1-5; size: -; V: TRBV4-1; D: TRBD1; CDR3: CASSGTGGDNQPQHF; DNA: TGCGCCAGCAGCGGGACAGGGGGGGACAATCAGCCCCAGCATTTT
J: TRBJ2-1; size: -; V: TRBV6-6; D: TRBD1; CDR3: CASRAGQGANEQFF; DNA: TGTGCCAGCAGGGCGGGACAGGGGGCCAATGAGCAGTTCTTC
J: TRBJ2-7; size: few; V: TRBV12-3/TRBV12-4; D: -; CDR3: CASSKRDSTYEQYF; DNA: TGTGCCAGCAGCAAGCGGGACAGCACCTACGAGCAGTACTTC
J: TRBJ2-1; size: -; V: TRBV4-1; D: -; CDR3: CASSQEGEASSHNEQFF; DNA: TGCGCCAGCAGCCAGGAGGGGGAGGCCAGCTCCCACAATGAGCAGTTCTTC
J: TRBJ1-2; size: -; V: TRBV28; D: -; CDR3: CASSPGGADWYTF; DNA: TGTGCCAGCAGTCCCGGGGGAGCGGATTGGTACACCTTC
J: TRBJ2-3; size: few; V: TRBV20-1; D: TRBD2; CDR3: CSARGGWTSGRTDTQYF; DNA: TGCAGTGCTAGAGGGGGTTGGACTAGCGGTCGCACAGATACGCAGTATTTT
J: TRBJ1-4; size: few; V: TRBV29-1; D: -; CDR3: CSVRRGGAGEKLFF; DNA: TGCAGCGTTCGAAGGGGAGGGGCGGGTGAAAAACTGTTTTTT
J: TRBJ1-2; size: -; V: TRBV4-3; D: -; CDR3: CASSQDYSGGYGYTF; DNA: TGCGCCAGCAGCCAAGATTACTCAGGCGGCTATGGCTACACCTTC
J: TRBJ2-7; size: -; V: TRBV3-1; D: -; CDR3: CASSQSDEQYF; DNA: TGTGCCAGCAGCCAGTCTGACGAGCAGTACTTC
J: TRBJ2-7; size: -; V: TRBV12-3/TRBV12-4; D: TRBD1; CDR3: CASSLEGTGGAYEQYF; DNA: TGTGCCAGCAGTTTAGAAGGGACAGGGGGGGCCTACGAGCAGTACTTC
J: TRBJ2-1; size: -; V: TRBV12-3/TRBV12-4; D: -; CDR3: CASSLLGAKRTQFF; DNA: TGTGCCAGCAGTTTATTGGGGGCCAAACGAACGCAGTTCTTC
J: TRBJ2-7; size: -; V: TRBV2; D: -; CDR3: CASRQGEGNYEQYF; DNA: TGTGCCAGCAGGCAGGGGGAGGGGAACTACGAGCAGTACTTC
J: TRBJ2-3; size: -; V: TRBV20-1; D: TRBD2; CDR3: CSAGALAGGQRDTQYF; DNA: TGCAGTGCAGGGGCCCTAGCGGGGGGGCAACGGGATACGCAGTATTTT
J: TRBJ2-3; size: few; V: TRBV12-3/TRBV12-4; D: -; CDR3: CASSLLAGGTQYF; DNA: TGTGCCAGCAGTTTGCTCGCCGGTGGGACGCAGTATTTT
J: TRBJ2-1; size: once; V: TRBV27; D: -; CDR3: CTSSLGGRGRQNEQFF; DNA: TGTACCAGCAGTTTGGGGGGCCGGGGAAGGCAGAATGAGCAGTTCTTC
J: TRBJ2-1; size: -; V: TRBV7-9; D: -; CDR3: CASSSDGGLEQFF; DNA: TGTGCCAGCAGCTCAGATGGGGGGCTTGAGCAGTTCTTC
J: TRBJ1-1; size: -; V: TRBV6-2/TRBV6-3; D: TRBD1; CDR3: CASSLGNGQGFGAFF; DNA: TGTGCCAGCAGTTTAGGGAACGGACAGGGTTTCGGTGCTTTCTTT
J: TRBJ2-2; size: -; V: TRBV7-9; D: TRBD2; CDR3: CASSRTSGELFF; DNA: TGTGCCAGCAGCCGGACTAGCGGGGAGCTGTTTTTT
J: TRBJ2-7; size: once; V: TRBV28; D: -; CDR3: CASSHPFRTYEQYF; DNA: TGTGCCAGCAGTCACCCCTTCCGAACCTACGAGCAGTACTTC
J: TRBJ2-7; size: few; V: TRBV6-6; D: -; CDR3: CASRVGPDSYEQYF; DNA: TGTGCCAGCAGGGTGGGACCCGACTCCTACGAGCAGTACTTC
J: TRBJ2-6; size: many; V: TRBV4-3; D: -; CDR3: CASSPKTLSGANVLTF; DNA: TGCGCCAGCAGCCCTAAGACACTCTCTGGGGCCAACGTCCTGACTTTC
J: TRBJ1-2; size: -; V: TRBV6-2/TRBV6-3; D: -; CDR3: CASSPWDIYGYTF; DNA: TGTGCCAGCAGTCCGTGGGACATCTATGGCTACACCTTC
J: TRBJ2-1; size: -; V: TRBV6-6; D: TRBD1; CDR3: CASSYSRQGGNEQFF; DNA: TGTGCCAGCAGTTACTCGAGACAGGGCGGGAATGAGCAGTTCTTC
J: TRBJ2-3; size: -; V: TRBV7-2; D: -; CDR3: CASSLVSLSTDTQYF; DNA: TGTGCCAGCAGCTTAGTTTCCCTTAGCACAGATACGCAGTATTTT
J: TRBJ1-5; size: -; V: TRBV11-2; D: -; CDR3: CASSSTDLQPQHF; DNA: TGTGCCAGCAGCTCCACTGATCTGCAGCCCCAGCATTTT
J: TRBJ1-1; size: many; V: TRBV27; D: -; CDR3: CASSFRRPGRGTEAFF; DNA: TGTGCCAGCAGTTTCCGACGCCCAGGGCGGGGCACTGAAGCTTTCTTT
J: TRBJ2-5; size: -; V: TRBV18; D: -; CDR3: CASSSTREETQYF; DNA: TGTGCCAGCTCGTCTACTAGAGAAGAGACCCAGTACTTC
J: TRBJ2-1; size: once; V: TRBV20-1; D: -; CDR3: CGLQGRGPYNEQFF; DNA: TGCGGTTTACAGGGGAGGGGCCCCTACAATGAGCAGTTCTTC
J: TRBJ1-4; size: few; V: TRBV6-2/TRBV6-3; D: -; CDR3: CASSPPWGGEKLFF; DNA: TGTGCCAGCAGCCCCCCGTGGGGTGGTGAAAAACTGTTTTTT
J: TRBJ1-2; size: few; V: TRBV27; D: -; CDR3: CASSLRAEYNYGYTF; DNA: TGTGCCAGCAGTTTAAGGGCAGAGTATAACTATGGCTACACCTTC
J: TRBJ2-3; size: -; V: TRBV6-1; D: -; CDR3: CASSDLDYYTDTQYF; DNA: TGTGCCAGCAGTGACTTGGACTACTACACAGATACGCAGTATTTT
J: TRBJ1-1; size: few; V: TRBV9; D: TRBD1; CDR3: CASSVKQGEFTEAFF; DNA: TGTGCCAGCAGCGTAAAACAGGGGGAGTTCACTGAAGCTTTCTTT
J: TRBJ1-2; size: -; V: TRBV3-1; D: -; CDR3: CASSQDWRIGYTF; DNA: TGTGCCAGCAGCCAAGATTGGAGGATAGGCTACACCTTC
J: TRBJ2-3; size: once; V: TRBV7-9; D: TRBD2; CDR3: CASSLATAGFLTDTQYF; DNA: TGTGCCAGCAGCTTAGCTACAGCGGGATTTCTCACAGATACGCAGTATTTT
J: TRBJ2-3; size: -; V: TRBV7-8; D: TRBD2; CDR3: CASSLTGLADTDTQYF; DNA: TGTGCCAGCAGCTTAACCGGACTAGCGGACACAGATACGCAGTATTTT
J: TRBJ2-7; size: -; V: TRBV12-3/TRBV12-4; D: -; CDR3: CASSLDRTAHHEQYF; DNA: TGTGCCAGCAGTTTAGATCGGACAGCCCACCACGAGCAGTACTTC
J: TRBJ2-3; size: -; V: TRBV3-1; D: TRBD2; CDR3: CASSQLAGAPDTQYF; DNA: TGTGCCAGCAGCCAACTAGCGGGGGCGCCAGATACGCAGTATTTT
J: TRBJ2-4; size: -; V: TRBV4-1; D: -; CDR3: CASSQDPGTLEIQYF; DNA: TGCGCCAGCAGCCAAGATCCTGGTACGTTAGAGATTCAGTACTTC
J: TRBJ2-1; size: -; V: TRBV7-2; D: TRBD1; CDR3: CASSPRGGGQGAHYNEQFF; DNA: TGTGCCAGCAGCCCTAGGGGGGGGGGACAGGGCGCCCATTACAATGAGCAGTTCTTC
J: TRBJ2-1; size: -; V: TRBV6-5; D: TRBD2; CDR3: CASSYSYSSGAKGSNEQFF; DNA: TGTGCCAGCAGTTATTCTTATTCTAGCGGGGCCAAGGGGTCCAATGAGCAGTTCTTC